The sequence of this T cell receptor (beta chain) was determined in a study of T cell responses to AZD1222 COVID-19 vaccine. Study-wide findings and caveats: Females made up more of the donors, who were largely white British, and clonal diversity may have come out too low. Vaccine-related CD4 TCRs covered spike, predominating at 160-218 and 743-854. Only six individuals given AZD1222 were seropositive at baseline.

This clone was found once. Its antigen is as yet unknown. V dropped 5 bases and J dropped 4; count of bases not matched to a gene: 16. The CDR3 length is 19 residues. The germline gives CDR1 MNHNY, CDR2 SVGAGI (reference sequence). Produced via immunoSEQ multiplex PCR; TCRdb's table is partial and in-frame only. The data show around 200,000 clones, roughly 91% seen once. This receptor was taken from an adult who received the MenACWY meningococcal vaccine as a control. The sample in question was peripheral blood, obtained 28 days after the second dose of the MenACWY control vaccine. The rearrangement links TRBV6-6 to TRBJ2-5; the match to TRBD2 covers 13 bases. The CDR3 loop is CASSRLLRTSGGHGETQYF. In DNA, the CDR3 is TGTGCCAGCAGTCGATTGCTCCGGACTAGCGGGGGCCACGGAGAGACCCAGTACTTC.